This T cell receptor beta chain was identified during a study of blood T cell repertoires in COVID-19. The V gene lost 3 bases and the J gene lost 1 base, with 9 bases spanning the gap. There are 14 residues in the CDR3. CDR1 LNHDA and CDR2 SQIVND come from the germline V gene (reference sequence). Only in-frame clones appear in the TCRdb table, and some are missing; sequencing was by immunoSEQ multiplex PCR. This sample has roughly 20,000 clones, with 85% to 90% found just once. Sequences were obtained from peripheral blood. The V and J genes are TRBV19 and TRBJ1-1; D is undetermined. The TCR was taken from a human donor in a cohort sampled during active COVID-19. CDR3 DNA: TGTGCCAGTAGTATCGGGAATTCGAACACTGAAGCTTTCTTT. Its translation: CASSIGNSNTEAFF.